This TCR beta chain was captured by sequencing in a study of blood T cell repertoires in COVID-19. Libraries were prepared by immunoSEQ multiplex PCR; TCRdb keeps only in-frame clonotypes and omits some of them. The sample gives about 260,000 clones, 75% to 90% of which show up once; around 2% is in the top ten. This clone was detected once. In germline, CDR1 is SGHAT, CDR2 FQNNGV. Unmatched junction bases numbered 8, after V lost 5 bases and J lost 4 bases. CDR3 size: 14 residues. The sample taken for sequencing was PBMCs or T cells enriched from blood (not recorded which). This TCR derives from a woman aged 18-35 years who had recovered from COVID-19. The rearrangement joins TRBV11-2 to TRBJ2-7, with TRBD1 identical over 7 bases. The CDR3 is CASSPGTVAYEQYF. The CDR3 nucleotides are TGTGCCAGCAGCCCTGGGACAGTAGCATACGAGCAGTACTTC.